What follows are 32 T cell receptor beta chains derived from one specimen sequenced in a study of blood T cells in healthy people across ages. Through a sample-barcoded 5' primer and a J-beta primer mix, a second PCR was run for roughly 6 to 11 cycles. TCRdb re-called the 5' RACE reads with MiXCR, one entry per CDR3 protein. The table records 630,000 or so distinct CDR3 sequences, 32% of them present only once. What was sequenced was blood. Receptor source: a woman aged 80 or older in good health.

The rearrangement joins TRBV7-2 to TRBJ1-2, with a tentative D call TRBD1 (5 bases). This CDR3 spans 17 amino acids. V gave up 1 base and J gave up 8 bases, with 23 bases separating them. Germline CDR1 and CDR2: SGHTA and FQGNSA. CDR3 nucleotides: TGTGCCAGCAGCTTAGATGACAGTACTACCCTATTCTACGGCTACACCTTC. Residues: CASSLDDSTTLFYGYTF.

V and J are TRBV11-2 and TRBJ2-4; D is unresolved. V lost 5 bases and J 0 bases, leaving 14 bases between the germline ends. Germline V gene lookup returns CDR1 SGHAT and CDR2 FQNNGV. The CDR3 loop spans 16 amino acids. The CDR3 DNA reads TGTGCCAGCAGCCTGAGCTTGATACTAGCCAAAAACATTCAGTACTTC. This sequence encodes CASSLSLILAKNIQYF.

This clonotype was picked up many times. This chain connects TRBV20-1 to TRBJ2-1, with a possible D match to TRBD1 (7 bases). Deletions cut 7 bases from V and 8 bases from J, with 15 bases between. There are 12 residues in the CDR3. Germline V gene lookup returns CDR1 DFQATT and CDR2 SNEGSKA (reference sequence). For the CDR3, the DNA is TGCAGTGAGGAGGGGGCAGACGATGAGCAGTTCTTC. It is translated as CSEEGADDEQFF.

About this clonotype itself: A much larger clone is a single base away; this may be a read error. The rearrangement joins TRBV10-3 to TRBJ2-1, with 8 bases fitting TRBD2. The DNA end lines up better with TRBJ2-7; the J call may be wrong. The CDR3 is 14 amino acids. Per the germline V gene, CDR1 is ENHRY and CDR2 is SYGVKD. CDR3 protein: CAIRRGESYNEQYF. CDR3 DNA: TGTGCCATCCGGCGGGGGGAATCCTACAATGAGCAGTACTTC.

This clonotype appeared many times. This chain links TRBV20-1 with TRBJ2-1, with 8 bases matching TRBD2. The V and J ends lost 3 bases and 8 bases, in that order; junction bases with no gene match: 9. Germline V lookup: CDR1 DFQATT, CDR2 SNEGSKA (reference sequence). The CDR3 covers 14 residues. The CDR3 sequence: CSARLTGGPDEQFF. The CDR3 bases are TGCAGTGCTAGGTTAACGGGGGGGCCGGATGAGCAGTTCTTC.

This clonotype has at least ten counts. J is TRBJ2-1 and V is TRBV6-1; 9 nucleotides align to TRBD1. After removal of 5 bases from V and 7 bases from J, the junction contained 9 bases not matched to a gene. CDR1 MNHNS and CDR2 SASEGT come from the germline V gene. CDR3 size: 15 residues. The CDR3 region has the DNA TGTGCCAGCAGTCGTTTCGGGACAGGGTTAAATGAGCAGTTCTTC. It yields the protein CASSRFGTGLNEQFF.

This clonotype was seen only a few times. The rearrangement joins TRBV29-1 to TRBJ1-4, with 7 positions matching TRBD1. Germline V CDR1 and CDR2: SQVTM, ANQGSEA. V shed 3 bases and J 8 bases; nucleotides not matched to a gene: 3. The CDR3 sequence is 12 residues long. This chain's CDR3 is CSVDGGGEKLFF. CDR3 in DNA: TGCAGCGTTGATGGAGGGGGCGAAAAACTGTTTTTT.

The rearrangement uses TRBV18 and TRBJ1-1; no clear D gene. CDR1 KGHSH and CDR2 LQKENI come from the germline V gene. The CDR3 sequence is 16 residues long. V was trimmed by 3 bases and J by 1 base, leaving 15 bases between them. As DNA, the CDR3 is TGTGCCAGCTCACCGGTAAGAGCGCAGCCGAACACTGAAGCTTTCTTT. It translates to CASSPVRAQPNTEAFF.

This clonotype has at least ten counts. The chain links TRBV20-1 to TRBJ2-1; the D gene could be TRBD1 or TRBD2 (5 bases each). CDR3 length: 15 residues. V gave up 5 bases and J gave up 4 bases, with 18 bases separating them. Per germline, CDR1 DFQATT and CDR2 SNEGSKA (reference sequence). CDR3 nucleotide sequence: TGCAGTGCTGGGGCTACCGGGACGGGGTACAATGAGCAGTTCTTC. This codes for CSAGATGTGYNEQFF.

This chain links TRBV4-2 with TRBJ1-2; no clear D. The CDR3 is made up of 19 amino acids. The V gene lost 0 bases and the J gene lost 8 bases, with 28 bases spanning the gap. Germline assignment: CDR1 LGHNA and CDR2 YNFKEQ. CDR3 bases: TGTGCCAGCAGCCAAGAGTCTAGGATAGGGCCCCGTGGAGGTAAAGGCTACACCTTC. Encoded protein: CASSQESRIGPRGGKGYTF.

The gene calls are TRBV6-2 or TRBV6-3 and TRBJ1-5, with D perhaps TRBD1 (5 bases). CDR1 is MNHEY, CDR2 SVGEGT, per germline. This CDR3 has 18 amino acids. Between the trimmed V and J ends, which lost 4 bases and 0 bases, there was a span of 19 bases. The CDR3 loop is CASSSPRQGGNSNQPQHF. The CDR3, as DNA: TGTGCCAGCAGTTCTCCCAGGCAGGGAGGGAATAGCAATCAGCCCCAGCATTTT.

Points on this clonotype: This may be a read error: a much more frequent sequence differs by one nucleotide. The chain recombines TRBV9 with TRBJ1-2; D unclear. Germline CDR1 SGDLS, CDR2 YYNGEE. The CDR3 contains 14 residues. The CDR3 DNA sequence: TGTGCCAGCGGAGACGGCCGAGCGAACTATGGCGACACCTTC. Amino acid sequence: CASGDGRANYGDTF. Combining the CDR3 with reference TRBV9 and TRBJ1-2 gives the whole variable domain DSGVTQTPKHLITATGQRVTLRCSPRSGDLSVYWYQQSLDQGLQFLIQYYNGEERAKGNILERFSAQQFPDLHSELNLSSLELGDSALYFCASGDGRANYGDTFGSGTRLTVV.

On this clonotype: A much larger clonotype is one base distant, so this may be a read error. The rearrangement uses TRBV5-1 and TRBJ2-1, with D possibly matching TRBD1 (6 bases). The DNA end is more similar to TRBJ2-7, so the J call may be wrong. This CDR3 has 16 residues. The V gene's germline CDR1 is SGHRS and CDR2 YFSETQ. The CDR3 loop is CASSYLQGSSYNEQYF. As DNA, the CDR3 is TGCGCCAGCAGTTACCTTCAGGGGAGCTCCTACAATGAGCAGTACTTC.

The gene calls are TRBV7-2 and TRBJ2-3, with D possibly TRBD2 on 6 matching bases. There are 15 residues in the CDR3. CDR1 and CDR2 from the germline V gene are SGHTA and FQGNSA. V gave up 0 bases and J gave up 4 bases, with 11 bases separating them. Here the CDR3 DNA reads TGTGCCAGCAGCTTAGCCCCTTCGGGGGCAGATACGCAGTATTTT. It encodes CASSLAPSGADTQYF.

The gene calls are TRBV20-1 and TRBJ2-1; 12 bases fit TRBD2. The germline gives CDR1 DFQATT, CDR2 SNEGSKA (reference sequence). This CDR3 contains 17 residues. The V and J ends lost 0 bases and 9 bases, in that order; junction bases with no gene match: 12. As DNA, the CDR3 is TGCAGTGCTAGAGATCGGGTAGGGCAGGGACTAGCGGGTGAGCAGTTCTTC. Amino acid sequence: CSARDRVGQGLAGEQFF.

The V and J genes are TRBV6-1 and TRBJ1-5; possibly TRBD1 for D (5 bases). The CDR3 spans 15 residues. Per the germline V gene, CDR1 is MNHNS and CDR2 is SASEGT. V was cut by 4 bases and J by 5 bases, with 15 bases left in between. CDR3 protein: CASSARRVPDQPQHF. CDR3 sequence (DNA): TGTGCCAGCAGTGCCCGCAGGGTTCCGGATCAGCCCCAGCATTTT.

This clonotype was seen only a few times. It may be a read error: a sequence one base away is much more abundant. The chain is built from TRBV12-3 or TRBV12-4 and TRBJ2-3; a weak D match, TRBD1 (6 bases). The CDR3 sequence is 14 residues long. CDR3 nucleotides: TGTGCCAGCAGTTGGGGGCAGAGCACAGATATGCAGTATTTT. Translating gives CASSWGQSTDMQYF.

Remarks on this clonotype: One base away lies a much larger clone, so this may be a sequencing read error. The rearrangement joins TRBV30 to TRBJ2-7; no clear D. The end of the DNA is better explained by TRBJ2-5, so the J call may be wrong. Germline V lookup: CDR1 GTSNPN, CDR2 SVGIG (reference sequence). The CDR3 is 11 residues long. CDR3 region: CAWRGWETQYF. The CDR3 nucleotides read TGTGCCTGGAGGGGGTGGGAGACCCAGTACTTC.

This clonotype was recorded at least ten times. The chain employs TRBV5-4 and TRBJ2-3; D is unresolved. The CDR3 has 12 residues. The germline V and J ends were trimmed by 4 bases and 2 bases, with 5 bases remaining between them. Germline-derived CDR1 and CDR2 are SGHNT and YYREEE (reference sequence). The CDR3 nucleotides are TGTGCCAGCAGCGGGAACACAGATACGCAGTATTTT. The encoded protein is CASSGNTDTQYF.

The table lists this clonotype with many counts. The CDR3 DNA is TGCAGTGCTAGTTATGGTTCGGCCAAAAACATTCAGTACTTC. This encodes CSASYGSAKNIQYF. The rearrangement joins TRBV20-1 to TRBJ2-4, with D unclear. Germline V gene lookup returns CDR1 DFQATT and CDR2 SNEGSKA (reference sequence). Trimming removed 3 bases at V and 1 base at J, with 10 bases between. This CDR3 comprises 14 residues.

Worth noting for this clonotype: This could be a read error, since a much larger clone is one nucleotide away. The chain joins TRBV20-1 to TRBJ2-4; possible D gene TRBD1, 5 bases. The better agreement between TRBJ2-5 and the DNA end casts doubt on the J call. Germline assignment: CDR1 DFQATT and CDR2 SNEGSKA (reference sequence). CDR3 length: 13 amino acids. The CDR3 loop is CSATPPGIETQYF. Here the CDR3 DNA reads TGCAGTGCTACACCTCCAGGGATAGAGACCCAGTACTTC.

This clonotype was picked up many times. V usage is TRBV27 and J usage is TRBJ2-7; 8 bases fit TRBD1. The CDR3 covers 17 residues. From germline, CDR1 is MNHEY and CDR2 SMNVEV (reference sequence). The ends lost 7 bases at V and 0 bases at J; junction bases unmatched: 14. The DNA for the CDR3 is TGTGCCAGCAAACCCCAGGGGGCCGGCCAAAGCTCCTACGAGCAGTACTTC. It codes for CASKPQGAGQSSYEQYF.

The chain recombines TRBV4-3 with TRBJ2-3; 8 bases map to TRBD2. The V segment lost 5 bases and the J segment 2 bases; nucleotides outside the gene matches: 15. The CDR3 is 18 amino acids. Germline values: CDR1 LGHNA, CDR2 YSLEER. CDR3 residues: CASSLGRSGGRTTDTQYF. The CDR3 DNA is TGCGCCAGCAGCTTGGGGAGAAGCGGGGGCAGAACCACAGATACGCAGTATTTT.

This clonotype has ten or more counts. DNA of the CDR3: TGTGCCAGCAGCCAAATCCGACTAGCGGGGGGCTACAATGAGCAGTTCTTC. Residues: CASSQIRLAGGYNEQFF. The J gene is TRBJ2-1, the V gene TRBV7-3; 13 bases map to TRBD2. CDR1 SGHTA and CDR2 FQGTGA come from the germline V gene. V was clipped by 5 bases and J by 3 bases; unmatched bases: 7. The CDR3 is 17 amino acids. Complete variable domain (other parts from reference TRBV7-3 and TRBJ2-1): GAGVSQTPSNKVTEKGKYVELRCDPISGHTALYWYRQSLGQGPEFLIYFQGTGAADDSGLPNDRFFAVRPEGSVSTLKIQRTERGDSAVYLCASSQIRLAGGYNEQFFGPGTRLTVL.

This clonotype showed up many times. The chain uses TRBV20-1 and TRBJ1-1, with TRBD1 as a possible D gene (5 bases). CDR1 and CDR2 from the germline V gene are DFQATT and SNEGSKA (reference sequence). This CDR3 comprises 13 residues. V lost 6 bases, J lost 1 base, and 12 bases lay in between. CDR3 in DNA: TGCAGTGCATGCAGGGTGGGGAACACTGAAGCTTTCTTT. Its translation: CSACRVGNTEAFF.

This clonotype has only a few counts. V and J are TRBV3-1 and TRBJ1-1; D gene ambiguous. Germline CDR1 is LGHDT and CDR2 is YNNKEL (reference sequence). V was clipped by 4 bases and J by 5 bases, with 14 bases between them. This CDR3 contains 14 residues. The CDR3 protein is CASSPSGRRTEAFF. CDR3 sequence (DNA): TGTGCCAGCAGCCCTTCAGGTCGGCGAACTGAAGCTTTCTTT.

This clonotype was counted ten times or more. V gene TRBV29-1 combines with J gene TRBJ1-1; no reliable D call. V shed 7 bases and J shed 0 bases, with 12 bases lying between them. Germline assignment: CDR1 SQVTM and CDR2 ANQGSEA. The CDR3 runs 13 residues. In DNA, the CDR3 is TGCAGCGCCAGGATAACAGTGAACACTGAAGCTTTCTTT. Translated, it gives CSARITVNTEAFF.

This clonotype was counted many times. The genes are TRBV28 and TRBJ2-7; the D gene could be TRBD1 or TRBD2 (5 bases each). Trimming shortened V by 6 bases and J by 6 bases, and 12 bases separated the two germline ends. The CDR3 spans 12 residues. Germline assignment: CDR1 MDHEN and CDR2 SYDVKM. The chain's CDR3 is CASSLQGVEQYF. The CDR3, as DNA: TGTGCCAGCAGCTTGCAGGGAGTCGAGCAGTACTTC.

This clonotype was detected many times. The chain links TRBV20-1 to TRBJ2-7, with 7 bases matching TRBD1. CDR3 length: 12 residues. Per germline, CDR1 DFQATT and CDR2 SNEGSKA (reference sequence). V trimming: 6 bases; J trimming: 6 bases; junction bases outside the gene matches: 8. The CDR3 is CSASQGPLEQYF. In DNA, the CDR3 is TGCAGTGCCTCACAGGGGCCCCTCGAGCAGTACTTC.

This clonotype was observed at least ten times. J is TRBJ2-7 and V is TRBV27; D might be TRBD1 (6 bases). Germline V gene lookup returns CDR1 MNHEY and CDR2 SMNVEV (reference sequence). The V gene lost 5 bases and the J gene lost 2 bases, with 25 bases spanning the gap. The length of the CDR3 is 18 residues. The CDR3: CASSPAEDSHRAAYEQYF. The CDR3 DNA is TGTGCCAGCAGTCCCGCCGAGGATTCGCACAGGGCGGCCTACGAGCAGTACTTC.

The CDR3 region has the DNA TGCAGCGTTGCCAAAGGGGGGACCCAGCCGCAAGAGACCCAGTACTTC. Translation gives CSVAKGGTQPQETQYF. The chain recombines TRBV29-1 with TRBJ2-5; D possibly uses TRBD1 or TRBD2 (6 bases each). Germline lookup yields CDR1 SQVTM and CDR2 ANQGSEA. V gave up 4 bases and J gave up 2 bases, with 20 bases separating them. The CDR3 length is 16 residues.

The chain carries TRBV28 and TRBJ2-3, with D possibly matching TRBD2 (5 bases). This CDR3 contains 13 residues. V lost 6 bases and J 6 bases, leaving 13 bases between the germline ends. The germline V gene encodes CDR1 MDHEN and CDR2 SYDVKM. The CDR3 sequence is CASRGSSGDTQYF. CDR3 nucleotide sequence: TGTGCCAGCAGGGGTTCCTCGGGGGATACGCAGTATTTT.